This T cell receptor (beta chain) was identified during a study of vaccination and CD4 T cells after COVID-19. V gave up 0 bases and J gave up 5 bases; unmatched junction bases: 13. The CDR3 totals 18 residues. Per the germline V gene, CDR1 is LGHNA and CDR2 is YNFKEQ. With regard to this clonotype: Its antigen is unidentified.

Sequenced with the Oncomine TCR Beta short-read assay was DNA taken from cultured CD4+ T cells. In TCRdb, the PCR reads were re-called with MiXCR into one record per CDR3 protein. The sample includes 15,000 to 20,000 distinct CDR3 sequences, roughly half of them seen just once. Treatment defined: approximately 11-day PBMC culture with coronavirus spike peptide pools or control peptides (ViraFEST assay). The receptor's source is a human donor who had recovered from COVID-19. The V and J genes are TRBV4-2 and TRBJ2-1, with TRBD2 matching 7 bases. Sequenced sample: CD4+ T cells from blood, cultured in vitro. This chain's CDR3 is CASSQDLVSGNIDNEQFF. The CDR3 DNA sequence: TGTGCCAGCAGCCAAGATCTCGTCAGCGGGAACATCGACAATGAGCAGTTCTTC.